The 22 T cell receptor beta chains below were found in one sample sequenced in a study of T cells expressing NK-cell markers. One entry per CDR3 protein, without DNA, is what TCRdb gives after re-calling the 5' RACE reads. There are about 430,000 distinct CDR3 sequences in the sample, with under 1.5% held by the top ten. Sequenced input: blood T cells: a sorted CD56 or NKG2C T cell subset, CD4+ or CD8+ T cells, or bulk PBMC T cells (not recorded which). These receptors came from a woman aged 45-60 years in good health.

The chain combines TRBV25-1 with TRBJ1-6. This CDR3 has 13 residues. The germline V gene has CDR1 MGHDK and CDR2 SYGVNS. The CDR3 here is CASGGPYNSPLHF.

The chain couples TRBV4-1 to TRBJ2-4; the D gene TCRdb calls, TRBD1, cannot be checked with no DNA. The CDR3 is made up of 18 amino acids. Germline CDR1 and CDR2: MGHRA and YSYEKL. CDR3 region: CASSQGAARTLAKNIQYF.

V gene TRBV20-1 combines with J gene TRBJ1-5; with no DNA, the TCRdb D assignment of TRBD1 cannot be verified. This CDR3 is 16 amino acids long. Per the germline V gene, CDR1 is DFQATT and CDR2 is SNEGSKA (reference sequence). CDR3 amino acids: CSARAGQGYSNQPQHF.

The chain combines TRBV19 with TRBJ1-2; the D call from TCRdb, TRBD1, cannot be confirmed without DNA. The germline gives CDR1 LNHDA, CDR2 SQIVND (reference sequence). The CDR3 runs to 14 residues. The CDR3 protein is CASSIGNRDGGYTF.

The chain uses TRBV5-1 and TRBJ2-1; no DNA is available, so the TRBD2 call from TCRdb remains unchecked. The germline V gene encodes CDR1 SGHRS and CDR2 YFSETQ. The CDR3 length is 16 residues. CDR3 loop: CASSLAAGPSLDEQFF.

This rearrangement joins TRBV3-1 to TRBJ2-3; TCRdb's assignment of TRBD1 cannot be checked, as there is no DNA. The CDR3 totals 17 residues. The V gene's germline CDR1 is LGHDT and CDR2 YNNKEL (reference sequence). CDR3 protein: CASSQDAGQSFTDTQYF.

The genes are TRBV7-9 and TRBJ1-5; TCRdb's D call of TRBD1 is untestable without DNA. Germline V gene sequence: CDR1 SEHNR, CDR2 FQNEAQ (reference sequence). This CDR3 comprises 15 residues. This CDR3 reads CASSLGDRDNQPQHF.

The rearrangement links TRBV2 to TRBJ1-5; the TCRdb D gene call, TRBD1, has no DNA to confirm it. The CDR3 extends over 14 amino acids. Germline V gives CDR1 SNHLY, CDR2 FYNNEI. This CDR3 reads CASKSGGRGQPQHF.

The genes are TRBV7-6 and TRBJ2-7; TCRdb reports TRBD1, a call that lacks DNA to check it against. Germline CDR1 and CDR2: SGHVS and FNYEAQ. This CDR3 has 16 residues. CDR3 in amino acids: CASSLVPSRDKTEQYF.

V gene TRBV24-1 combines with J gene TRBJ2-1; no DNA is available, so the TRBD1 call from TCRdb remains unchecked. The CDR3 has 12 residues. The germline CDR1 and CDR2 sequences are KGHDR and SFDVKD. The CDR3 here is CATSDIDRGQFF.

The V and J genes are TRBV20-1 and TRBJ1-2; the TRBD1 assignment by TCRdb is unverifiable without DNA. The CDR3 covers 12 residues. CDR1 DFQATT and CDR2 SNEGSKA come from the germline V gene (reference sequence). CDR3 sequence: CSASPWDYGYTF.

The rearrangement links TRBV5-1 to TRBJ2-7. The CDR3 has 15 amino acids. Germline loops: CDR1 SGHRS, CDR2 YFSETQ. CDR3 protein: CASSSGTSDLYEQYF. Full variable domain (remainder filled in from reference TRBV5-1 and TRBJ2-7): KAGVTQTPRYLIKTRGQQVTLSCSPISGHRSVSWYQQTPGQGLQFLFEYFSETQRNKGNFPGRFSGRQFSNSRSEMNVSTLELGDSALYLCASSSGTSDLYEQYFGPGTRLTVT.

This chain links TRBV7-9 with TRBJ1-2. The CDR3 spans 16 residues. Germline V lookup: CDR1 SEHNR, CDR2 FQNEAQ (reference sequence). CDR3 in amino acids: CASSLAPVRANYGYTF.

The chain has TRBV5-6 and TRBJ2-2; as DNA is missing, the TRBD2 call by TCRdb cannot be tested. This CDR3 is built from 13 residues. Germline V lookup: CDR1 SGHDT, CDR2 YYEEEE. The CDR3 spells CASSSMGDGELFF.

The V gene is TRBV20-1, the J gene TRBJ1-6. CDR3 length equals 12 residues. Germline-derived CDR1 and CDR2 are DFQATT and SNEGSKA (reference sequence). CDR3 residues: CSARIGGSPLHF.

The chain recombines TRBV4-2 with TRBJ2-2. Germline V CDR1 and CDR2: LGHNA, YNFKEQ. This CDR3 region has 15 residues. CDR3 residues: CASSQDWLAPGELFF.

The chain uses TRBV23-1 and TRBJ2-4; TCRdb proposes TRBD2, but this gene call is untestable without DNA. TRBV23-1 is flagged as an ORF with uncertain function. The CDR3 is made up of 13 amino acids. The CDR3 loop reads CASSLVVVDIQYF.

This rearrangement joins TRBV11-2 to TRBJ2-3; the TRBD1 assignment by TCRdb is unverifiable without DNA. The germline CDR1 and CDR2 sequences are SGHAT and FQNNGV. CDR3 size: 14 residues. The CDR3 is CASSPVFRTDTQYF.

The chain joins TRBV12-3 or TRBV12-4 to TRBJ2-3; TCRdb indicates TRBD2, and absent DNA this call remains unverified. CDR3 length: 15 amino acids. CDR3 in amino acids: CASSLAGGPTDTQYF.

V gene TRBV7-2 combines with J gene TRBJ2-2; TCRdb names TRBD1, which stays unverified in the absence of DNA. Germline CDR1 and CDR2: SGHTA and FQGNSA. The CDR3 extends over 15 amino acids. CDR3 sequence reads: CASSVAGTLTGELFF.

The V gene is TRBV7-3, the J gene TRBJ2-1; the TCRdb call, TRBD1, lacks DNA for checking. CDR3 length: 14 residues. Germline V gene sequence: CDR1 SGHTA, CDR2 FQGTGA. CDR3 protein: CASSRRDQLSEQFF.

The V and J genes are TRBV7-9 and TRBJ2-3. Per germline, CDR1 SEHNR and CDR2 FQNEAQ (reference sequence). The CDR3 loop spans 15 amino acids. This chain's CDR3 is CASSLALGDTDTQYF.